The entry below describes one T cell receptor (beta chain). What it binds is not known. These data are taken from a study of CD8+CD57+ T cells in acquired aplastic anemia. About the study: DNA per sorted CD4+ or CD8+ sample ranged about 0.18 to 30 ug, averaging about 3 ug.

Previously, flow cytometry had revealed CD8+CD57+ cell expansion in the patients chosen for sequencing. TCR beta VDJ combinations and CDR3 sequences were profiled from genomic DNA. MiXCR, applied by TCRdb to the reads, yields one record per CDR3 protein. The profile shows a few hundred thousand distinct CDR3 sequences, about half of them singletons. Study results and limitations: With respect to CD8+ Simpson's diversity, patients and controls did not differ significantly. Common to patients and controls were about 31 CD8+ CDR3 sequences.

The CDR3 extends over 13 amino acids. Per the germline V gene, CDR1 is SGDLS and CDR2 is YYNGEE. Trimming removed 7 bases from V and 1 base from J; junction bases left unmatched: 1. Sequencing was carried out using sorted CD4+, CD8+, or CD8+CD57+ T cells (not recorded which) from PBMCs. The V and J genes are TRBV9 and TRBJ2-3, with TRBD2 matching over 9 bases. The origin of this receptor is a human donor with aplastic anemia. The CDR3 loop is CASWTSGTDTQYF. CDR3 DNA: TGTGCCAGCTGGACTAGCGGCACAGATACGCAGTATTTT.